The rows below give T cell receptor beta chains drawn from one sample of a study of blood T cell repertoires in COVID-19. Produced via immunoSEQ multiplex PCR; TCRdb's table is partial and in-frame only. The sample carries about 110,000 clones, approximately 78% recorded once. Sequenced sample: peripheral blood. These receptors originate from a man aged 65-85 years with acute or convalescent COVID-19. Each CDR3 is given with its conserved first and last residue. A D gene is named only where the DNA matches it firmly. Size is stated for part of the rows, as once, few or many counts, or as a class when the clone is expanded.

CDR3 protein: CASSLVGQGGEKLFF; CDR3 DNA: TGCGCCAGCAGCTTGGTGGGACAGGGGGGCGAAAAACTGTTTTTT; D gene: TRBD1; clone size: .; J gene: TRBJ1-4; V gene: TRBV5-1
CDR3 protein: CASYPGMGYGYTF; CDR3 DNA: TGTGCCAGCTACCCAGGGATGGGCTATGGCTACACCTTC; D gene: .; clone size: .; J gene: TRBJ1-2; V gene: TRBV6-5
CDR3 protein: CASSPPGYSYEQYF; CDR3 DNA: TGTGCCAGCAGTCCTCCGGGATACAGCTACGAGCAGTACTTC; D gene: .; clone size: .; J gene: TRBJ2-7; V gene: TRBV6-5
CDR3 protein: CASSLGGNSYNEQFF; CDR3 DNA: TGCGCCAGCAGCTTGGGCGGTAACTCCTACAATGAGCAGTTCTTC; D gene: .; clone size: .; J gene: TRBJ2-1; V gene: TRBV5-1
CDR3 protein: CASSTTGESSYGYTF; CDR3 DNA: TGCGCCAGCAGCACAACAGGAGAGAGCTCGTATGGCTACACCTTC; D gene: .; clone size: .; J gene: TRBJ1-2; V gene: TRBV5-1
CDR3 protein: CASSSTGQGLGEQYF; CDR3 DNA: TGTGCCAGCAGCTCCACGGGACAGGGTTTAGGCGAGCAGTACTTC; D gene: TRBD1; clone size: .; J gene: TRBJ2-7; V gene: TRBV11-2
CDR3 protein: CASRQGARDTEAFF; CDR3 DNA: TGTGCCAGCCGACAGGGGGCGAGAGACACTGAAGCTTTCTTT; D gene: TRBD1; clone size: .; J gene: TRBJ1-1; V gene: TRBV7-3
CDR3 protein: CASSLGLQGSGNTIYF; CDR3 DNA: TGTGCCAGCAGCTTAGGGTTACAGGGCTCTGGAAACACCATATATTTT; D gene: .; clone size: .; J gene: TRBJ1-3; V gene: TRBV7-9
CDR3 protein: CATRQGGNKYSNQPQHF; CDR3 DNA: TGTGCCACCCGACAGGGGGGTAATAAATATAGCAATCAGCCCCAGCATTTT; D gene: TRBD1; clone size: few; J gene: TRBJ1-5; V gene: TRBV10-3
CDR3 protein: CASSSRDYATDTQYF; CDR3 DNA: TGTGCCAGCAGCTCGAGGGACTATGCCACAGATACGCAGTATTTT; D gene: TRBD2; clone size: .; J gene: TRBJ2-3; V gene: TRBV7-8
CDR3 protein: CASSLGQGLVSPLHF; CDR3 DNA: TGTGCCAGCAGCTTGGGGCAGGGGCTTGTTTCACCCCTCCACTTT; D gene: .; clone size: few; J gene: TRBJ1-6; V gene: TRBV7-3
CDR3 protein: CASSIDGTMNGYTF; CDR3 DNA: TGTGCCAGTAGTATAGATGGCACCATGAATGGCTACACCTTC; D gene: .; clone size: few; J gene: TRBJ1-2; V gene: TRBV19
CDR3 protein: CASSPRHHPGMNTEAFF; CDR3 DNA: TGTGCCAGCAGTCCGCGGCACCACCCCGGTATGAACACTGAAGCTTTCTTT; D gene: .; clone size: .; J gene: TRBJ1-1; V gene: TRBV28
CDR3 protein: CASSLEPKSNQPQHF; CDR3 DNA: TGTGCCAGCAGCTTAGAACCTAAAAGCAATCAGCCCCAGCATTTT; D gene: .; clone size: .; J gene: TRBJ1-5; V gene: TRBV7-2
CDR3 protein: CASSLQNYGYTF; CDR3 DNA: TGTGCCAGCAGCTTACAAAATTATGGCTACACCTTC; D gene: .; clone size: once; J gene: TRBJ1-2; V gene: TRBV7-2
CDR3 protein: CASSHTIASYEQYF; CDR3 DNA: TGTGCCAGCAGCCATACAATCGCCTCCTACGAGCAGTACTTC; D gene: .; clone size: once; J gene: TRBJ2-7; V gene: TRBV3-1/TRBV3-2
CDR3 protein: CASSLNRGASGANVLTF; CDR3 DNA: TGTGCCAGCAGCCTGAACAGGGGCGCCTCTGGGGCCAACGTCCTGACTTTC; D gene: TRBD1; clone size: .; J gene: TRBJ2-6; V gene: TRBV28
CDR3 protein: CASRSQGFQPMYEQYF; CDR3 DNA: TGTGCCAGCAGGTCCCAGGGTTTCCAACCTATGTACGAGCAGTACTTC; D gene: .; clone size: .; J gene: TRBJ2-7; V gene: TRBV27
CDR3 protein: CARHAGEQFF; CDR3 DNA: TGTGCCAGACATGCTGGTGAGCAGTTCTTC; D gene: .; clone size: .; J gene: TRBJ2-1; V gene: TRBV2
CDR3 protein: CASRRQGSSYNEQFF; CDR3 DNA: TGTGCCAGCAGGAGACAGGGAAGCTCCTACAATGAGCAGTTCTTC; D gene: TRBD1; clone size: .; J gene: TRBJ2-1; V gene: TRBV6-6
CDR3 protein: CASSSGTGGTVTYNEQFF; CDR3 DNA: TGTGCCAGCAGCTCGGGGACAGGGGGCACCGTTACCTACAATGAGCAGTTCTTC; D gene: TRBD1; clone size: few; J gene: TRBJ2-1; V gene: TRBV7-2
CDR3 protein: CASRPAGSRNTEAFF; CDR3 DNA: TGTGCCAGCCGGCCGGCAGGCTCCAGGAACACTGAAGCTTTCTTT; D gene: .; clone size: .; J gene: TRBJ1-1; V gene: TRBV11-2
CDR3 protein: CASSSGFPSGNTIYF; CDR3 DNA: TGTGCCAGCAGTTCAGGATTCCCCTCTGGAAACACCATATATTTT; D gene: .; clone size: .; J gene: TRBJ1-3; V gene: TRBV6-5
CDR3 protein: CAWSRGTETQYF; CDR3 DNA: TGTGCCTGGAGTCGGGGTACGGAGACCCAGTACTTC; D gene: .; clone size: .; J gene: TRBJ2-5; V gene: TRBV30
CDR3 protein: CASSIPGKRDTEAFF; CDR3 DNA: TGTGCCAGTAGTATCCCGGGAAAAAGGGACACTGAAGCTTTCTTT; D gene: .; clone size: .; J gene: TRBJ1-1; V gene: TRBV19
CDR3 protein: CASSRTSGGTYNEQFF; CDR3 DNA: TGTGCCAGCAGTCGGACTAGCGGGGGCACCTACAATGAGCAGTTCTTC; D gene: TRBD2; clone size: once; J gene: TRBJ2-1; V gene: TRBV3-1/TRBV3-2
CDR3 protein: CASSSDRVSSEQYF; CDR3 DNA: TGTGCCAGTAGTTCCGACAGGGTGAGTAGCGAGCAGTACTTC; D gene: TRBD1; clone size: .; J gene: TRBJ2-7; V gene: TRBV19
CDR3 protein: CASSLDGRGNGYTF; CDR3 DNA: TGTGCCAGCAGCTTGGATGGCAGGGGGAATGGCTACACCTTC; D gene: TRBD1; clone size: few; J gene: TRBJ1-2; V gene: TRBV5-4
CDR3 protein: CTSIHGTSGNNEQFF; CDR3 DNA: TGCACCAGCATACACGGGACTAGCGGGAACAATGAGCAGTTCTTC; D gene: .; clone size: few; J gene: TRBJ2-1; V gene: TRBV1
CDR3 protein: CAWSRGNYGYTF; CDR3 DNA: TGTGCCTGGAGCAGGGGAAACTATGGCTACACCTTC; D gene: .; clone size: few; J gene: TRBJ1-2; V gene: TRBV30
CDR3 protein: CASTPGLSQFNGGNEQFF; CDR3 DNA: TGTGCCAGCACCCCGGGACTATCCCAATTCAATGGGGGCAATGAGCAGTTCTTC; D gene: TRBD2; clone size: .; J gene: TRBJ2-1; V gene: TRBV27
CDR3 protein: CASKTPTPNTGELFF; CDR3 DNA: TGTGCCAGCAAAACCCCTACCCCGAACACCGGGGAGCTGTTTTTT; D gene: .; clone size: .; J gene: TRBJ2-2; V gene: TRBV5-5
CDR3 protein: CASEPGTSGETQYF; CDR3 DNA: TGTGCCAGCGAGCCCGGGACTAGCGGGGAGACCCAGTACTTC; D gene: TRBD2; clone size: .; J gene: TRBJ2-5; V gene: TRBV2
CDR3 protein: CASSTGQFYGYTF; CDR3 DNA: TGTGCCAGCAGCACAGGACAGTTCTATGGCTACACCTTC; D gene: .; clone size: .; J gene: TRBJ1-2; V gene: TRBV7-9
CDR3 protein: CSASGGDSNQPQHF; CDR3 DNA: TGCAGTGCTAGTGGAGGAGATAGCAATCAGCCCCAGCATTTT; D gene: .; clone size: .; J gene: TRBJ1-5; V gene: TRBV20-1